These 26 T cell receptor beta chains originate from one sample sequenced in a study of blood T cells in healthy people across ages. Primers used in a second PCR of roughly 6 to 12 cycles were a sample-barcoded 5' primer and a J-beta primer mix. TCRdb ran MiXCR on the 5' RACE reads and lists one entry per CDR3 protein. The data hold roughly 900,000 distinct CDR3 sequences, with 29% observed a single time. Input material: blood. The receptors come from a woman aged 80 or over in good health.

This clonotype was seen many times. The rearrangement links TRBV5-1 to TRBJ2-7, with 11 bases matching TRBD2. The germline V gene encodes CDR1 SGHRS and CDR2 YFSETQ. V lost 0 bases, J lost 5 bases, and 10 bases stayed unmatched. CDR3 length equals 17 residues. The CDR3: CASSLGLAGPSGHEQYF. The CDR3 nucleotides are TGCGCCAGCAGCTTGGGACTAGCGGGGCCGAGTGGCCACGAGCAGTACTTC. Looking up the rest from reference TRBV5-1 and TRBJ2-7 gives the full variable domain: KAGVTQTPRYLIKTRGQQVTLSCSPISGHRSVSWYQQTPGQGLQFLFEYFSETQRNKGNFPGRFSGRQFSNSRSEMNVSTLELGDSALYLCASSLGLAGPSGHEQYFGPGTRLTVT.

The table lists this clonotype with a few counts. The V and J genes are TRBV4-2 and TRBJ1-1, with D possibly being TRBD1 (6 bases). The CDR3 sequence is 16 residues long. The germline gives CDR1 LGHNA, CDR2 YNFKEQ. Trimming removed 2 bases at V and 4 bases at J, with 17 bases between. The CDR3 loop reads CASSQPWGARATEAFF. DNA of the CDR3: TGTGCCAGCAGCCAACCCTGGGGGGCGCGGGCCACTGAAGCTTTCTTT.

This rearrangement joins TRBV27 to TRBJ2-1; 7 bases fit TRBD1. Looked up from germline, CDR1 is MNHEY and CDR2 is SMNVEV (reference sequence). This CDR3 is built from 15 residues. Trimming removed 4 bases from V and 2 bases from J; junction bases left unmatched: 5. This CDR3 reads CASSWVTGTYNEQFF. The CDR3 DNA follows: TGTGCCAGCAGTTGGGTGACAGGGACCTACAATGAGCAGTTCTTC.

The chain uses TRBV19 and TRBJ2-7; D may be TRBD2 (6 bases). In germline, CDR1 is LNHDA, CDR2 SQIVND (reference sequence). The V and J ends lost 0 bases and 3 bases respectively, with 15 bases between them. CDR3 length: 16 amino acids. The CDR3 loop reads CASSIDARGLIYEQYF. The DNA of the CDR3 is TGTGCCAGTAGTATAGATGCGCGGGGATTGATCTACGAGCAGTACTTC. Drawing the rest from reference TRBV19 and TRBJ2-7, the complete variable domain is DGGITQSPKYLFRKEGQNVTLSCEQNLNHDAMYWYRQDPGQGLRLIYYSQIVNDFQKGDIAEGYSVSREKKESFPLTVTSAQKNPTAFYLCASSIDARGLIYEQYFGPGTRLTVT.

This clonotype was seen a single time. This chain joins TRBV20-1 and TRBJ2-7, with D uncertain. The J call may not be correct, given that the DNA end is closer to TRBJ2-5. The CDR3 loop spans 13 amino acids. Germline CDR1 DFQATT, CDR2 SNEGSKA (reference sequence). This CDR3 reads CSARDSSVETQYF. DNA of the CDR3: TGCAGTGCTAGAGATTCTTCAGTAGAGACCCAGTACTTC.

The V and J genes are TRBV20-1 and TRBJ1-1, with D hard to call. Trimming pared 0 bases from V and 7 bases from J, leaving 9 bases between. The CDR3 has 12 residues. Germline CDR1 reads DFQATT; CDR2 reads SNEGSKA (reference sequence). This CDR3 is CSARDPPVEAFF. DNA of the CDR3: TGCAGTGCTAGAGATCCCCCGGTTGAAGCTTTCTTT.

This clonotype appeared many times. The rearrangement joins TRBV10-3 to TRBJ2-1; D is unresolved. CDR3 size: 14 residues. Trimming pared 6 bases from V and 9 bases from J, leaving 18 bases between. Germline CDR1 is ENHRY and CDR2 is SYGVKD. The CDR3 loop reads CAIRVGLDSSEQFF. CDR3 bases: TGTGCCATCAGGGTCGGTCTAGATTCAAGTGAGCAGTTCTTC.

At least ten counts were recorded for this clonotype. The chain has TRBV6-5 and TRBJ2-7; D ambiguous. Trimming removed 4 bases at V and 2 bases at J, with 18 bases between. Germline-derived CDR1 and CDR2 are MNHEY and SVGAGI. This CDR3 has 16 residues. The CDR3 DNA reads TGTGCCAGCAGTTCCACCTCCTATAACCTCCCCTACGAGCAGTACTTC. It specifies CASSSTSYNLPYEQYF.

The chain recombines TRBV4-3 with TRBJ2-7; tentatively, D is TRBD1 (5 bases). The ends were cut back, 3 bases at V and 2 bases at J, with 11 bases in the middle. This CDR3 is built from 14 residues. Germline V lookup: CDR1 LGHNA, CDR2 YSLEER. CDR3 sequence reads: CASSQAMTAYEQYF. The CDR3 DNA reads as TGCGCCAGCAGCCAGGCCATGACAGCCTACGAGCAGTACTTC.

About this clonotype: This sequence may be a read error, since a much larger clone differs from it by one base. V usage is TRBV24-1 and J usage is TRBJ2-7; 7 positions agree with TRBD1. The CDR3 contains 13 residues. Germline lookup yields CDR1 KGHDR and CDR2 SFDVKD. CDR3 DNA sequence: TGTGCCACCAGTTTAGGGGGCTCCTACGGGCAGTACTTC. Protein sequence: CATSLGGSYGQYF.

This clonotype was detected many times. V is TRBV7-2 and J is TRBJ2-4, with D perhaps TRBD1 (6 bases). CDR3 length: 16 residues. In germline, CDR1 is SGHTA, CDR2 FQGNSA. V was clipped by 4 bases and J by 8 bases, with 21 bases between them. The CDR3, as DNA: TGTGCCAGCAGCTCCGGAAGACAGACAGGATGGGACATTCAGTACTTC. Translating gives CASSSGRQTGWDIQYF.

The chain combines TRBV3-1 with TRBJ2-1; possible D gene TRBD2, 6 bases. CDR3 length: 12 residues. Per germline, CDR1 LGHDT and CDR2 YNNKEL (reference sequence). Deletions cut 4 bases from V and 9 bases from J, with 10 bases between. CDR3 DNA sequence: TGTGCCAGCAGCCCGGGGGATGGTGAGCAGTTCTTC. This gives the protein CASSPGDGEQFF.

To note about this clonotype: This may stem from a read error, because a much larger clone lies one nucleotide away. The chain carries TRBV12-3 or TRBV12-4 and TRBJ2-1; D unresolved. The length of the CDR3 is 15 residues. V lost 11 bases to trimming and J lost 0 bases, with 17 bases between them. CDR3 sequence: CAGTPGSRSYNEQFF. CDR3 bases: TGTGCCGGCACCCCCGGGTCACGCTCCTACAATGAGCAGTTCTTC.

This clonotype was detected only a few times. The CDR3 spells CASRGTEGGGTTEAFF. The CDR3 region has the DNA TGTGCCAGCAGGGGGACAGAGGGGGGTGGGACCACTGAAGCTTTCTTT. The chain couples TRBV25-1 to TRBJ1-1; TRBD1 matches at 7 bases. In germline, CDR1 is MGHDK, CDR2 SYGVNS. After removal of 6 bases from V and 4 bases from J, the junction contained 14 bases not matched to a gene. The CDR3 contains 16 residues.

This clonotype was seen repeatedly, ten times or more. The genes are TRBV12-3 or TRBV12-4 and TRBJ2-5, with TRBD2 identical over 10 bases. Trimming removed 5 bases from V and 5 bases from J; junction bases left unmatched: 5. CDR3 length: 14 amino acids. The CDR3 is CASSTSGAGETQYF. In nucleotides, the CDR3 is TGTGCCAGCAGTACTAGCGGGGCCGGGGAGACCCAGTACTTC.

The J gene is TRBJ2-1, the V gene TRBV10-3, with D uncertain. CDR1 is ENHRY and CDR2 is SYGVKD in the germline V gene. V was shortened by 4 bases and J by 8 bases, with 12 bases between the two germline ends. This CDR3 spans 13 amino acids. This chain's CDR3 is CAISGASTDEQFF. The CDR3 DNA reads as TGTGCCATCAGTGGGGCCAGTACAGATGAGCAGTTCTTC.

Worth noting for this clonotype: This could be a read error, since a much larger clone is one nucleotide away. The chain combines TRBV29-1 with TRBJ2-4; tentatively, D is TRBD2 (5 bases). The CDR3 covers 13 residues. The germline V gene has CDR1 SQVTM and CDR2 ANQGSEA. CDR3 protein: CGVETGAKNIQYF. The CDR3 nucleotides read TGCGGCGTTGAAACGGGGGCCAAAAACATTCAGTACTTC.

This clonotype was found many times. The chain uses TRBV7-2 and TRBJ2-6; possibly TRBD1 for D (6 bases). The V gene's germline CDR1 is SGHTA and CDR2 FQGNSA. The CDR3 covers 19 residues. The V end lost 5 bases, the J end lost 1 base, and 21 bases lay between the germline ends. CDR3 coding DNA: TGTGCCAGCAGCCTACAGGGTTCTACTGGGTTTTCTGGGGCCAACGTCCTGACTTTC. This sequence encodes CASSLQGSTGFSGANVLTF.

This clonotype was seen many times. The V gene is TRBV7-2, the J gene TRBJ1-2; 7 bases map to TRBD1. After removal of 6 bases from V and 3 bases from J, the junction contained 4 bases not matched to a gene. In germline, CDR1 is SGHTA, CDR2 FQGNSA. This CDR3 spans 13 amino acids. CDR3 in amino acids: CASSHDRDYGYTF. In DNA, the CDR3 is TGTGCCAGCAGTCATGACAGGGACTATGGCTACACCTTC.

J is TRBJ1-5 and V is TRBV2, with TRBD1 as a possible D gene (5 bases). The CDR3 covers 15 residues. CDR1 SNHLY and CDR2 FYNNEI come from the germline V gene. Trimming stripped 5 bases from V and 2 bases from J, with 13 bases between. Here the CDR3 reads CASSTGGVRNQPQHF. DNA for the CDR3: TGTGCCAGCAGTACGGGGGGGGTACGCAATCAGCCCCAGCATTTT.

At least ten counts were recorded for this clonotype. The chain joins TRBV20-1 to TRBJ1-2; tentatively, D is TRBD1 (5 bases). Germline loops: CDR1 DFQATT, CDR2 SNEGSKA (reference sequence). The CDR3 runs to 12 residues. Here the CDR3 reads CLTGRANYGYTF. The CDR3 DNA reads as TGCCTCACAGGCAGGGCTAACTATGGCTACACCTTC.

The gene calls are TRBV2 and TRBJ1-4, with D unresolved. The V end was cut by 6 bases, the J end by 16 bases, with 12 bases between. The CDR3 has 10 amino acids. Germline CDR1 and CDR2: SNHLY and FYNNEI. CDR3 DNA sequence: TGTGCCAGCAGCCGTAGGACGACGTTTTTT. This gives the protein CASSRRTTFF.

This clonotype was found many times. This chain's CDR3 is CASSVEGAGELFF. Here the CDR3 DNA reads TGTGCCAGCAGTGTGGAAGGCGCCGGGGAGCTGTTTTTT. J is TRBJ2-2 and V is TRBV6-4; the D is unclear. This CDR3 contains 13 residues. Germline values: CDR1 MRHNA, CDR2 SNTAGT. V lost 4 bases and J 6 bases, leaving 9 bases between the germline ends.

This clonotype was observed at least ten times. This chain connects TRBV21-1 to TRBJ2-5; the table gives TRBD1 as D, unverified against the DNA. The DNA end is more similar to TRBJ2-7, so the J call may be wrong. TRBV21-1 is termed a pseudogene. CDR3 length: 13 amino acids. CDR3 protein: CASSSRSGREQYF. As DNA, the CDR3 is TGTGCCAGCAGCTCCCGAAGTGGTCGCGAGCAGTACTTC.

The rearrangement uses TRBV4-1 and TRBJ2-3; 8 bases match TRBD2. CDR1 is MGHRA, CDR2 YSYEKL, per germline. The CDR3 is 15 amino acids. The junction had 7 bases not matched to a gene; V was cut back by 5 bases and J by 3 bases. DNA of the CDR3: TGCGCCAGCAGCAAGCGCGTAGCGGGGACAGATACGCAGTATTTT. It translates to CASSKRVAGTDTQYF.

This clonotype was seen only once. V and J are TRBV5-6 and TRBJ2-3, with 9 bases lining up with TRBD1. Per the germline V gene, CDR1 is SGHDT and CDR2 is YYEEEE. J was trimmed by 3 bases and V by 10 bases; bases with no gene match: 9. The CDR3 runs 14 residues. CDR3 amino acids: CAGRPTGGTDTQYF. The CDR3 DNA reads TGTGCCGGCCGCCCGACAGGGGGGACAGATACGCAGTATTTT. Complete variable domain (other parts from reference TRBV5-6 and TRBJ2-3): DAGVTQSPTHLIKTRGQQVTLRCSPKSGHDTVSWYQQALGQGPQFIFQYYEEEERQRGNFPDRFSGHQFPNYSSELNVNALLLGDSALYLCAGRPTGGTDTQYFGPGTRLTVL.